This TCR beta chain originates from a study of T cells after yellow fever vaccination. On the study more broadly: SMART-Seq v4 Ultra Low Input served to prepare low-cell-number fractions.

Findings and limits, study-wide: Primary-vaccination clones mostly resurfaced post-booster (under 98% CD4, more than 80% CD8). Abundant clonotypes (contaminants from the bulk population) could be present in FACS-sorted repertoires.

Many counts were recorded for this clonotype. The antigen is not known. Germline V gene data show CDR1 as KGHSH and CDR2 as LQKENI. Trimming cost V 4 bases and J 6 bases, with 11 bases left between them. This CDR3 contains 13 residues. Template switching by 5'RACE produced TCR cDNA, adding a universal primer site and UMIs. TCRdb reprocessed the 5' RACE reads via MiXCR and lists one record per CDR3 protein. Here the sample spans about 630,000 distinct CDR3 sequences, roughly 12% being singletons. V gene TRBV18 combines with J gene TRBJ2-3; D uncertain. Sequencing was performed on PBMCs, taken on the day of the yellow fever booster vaccination. The sequence derives from a man aged 30 to 45 who received the YFV17D yellow fever vaccine. The CDR3 nucleotides read TGTGCCAGCTCACTCCCATCAGCGGATACGCAGTATTTT. Protein: CASSLPSADTQYF.